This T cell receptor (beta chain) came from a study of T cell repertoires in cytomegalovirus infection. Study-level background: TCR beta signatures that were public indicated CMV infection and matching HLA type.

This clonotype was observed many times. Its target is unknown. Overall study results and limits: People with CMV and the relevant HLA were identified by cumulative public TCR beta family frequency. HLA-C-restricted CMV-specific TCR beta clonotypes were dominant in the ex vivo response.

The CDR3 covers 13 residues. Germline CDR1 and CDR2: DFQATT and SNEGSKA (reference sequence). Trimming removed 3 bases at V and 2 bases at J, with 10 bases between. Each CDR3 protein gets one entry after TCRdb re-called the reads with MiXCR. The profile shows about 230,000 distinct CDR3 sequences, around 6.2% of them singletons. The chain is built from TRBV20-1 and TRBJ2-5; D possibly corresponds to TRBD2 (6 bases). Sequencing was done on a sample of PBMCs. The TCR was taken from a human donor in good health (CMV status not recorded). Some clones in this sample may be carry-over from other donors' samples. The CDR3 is CSASGAGQETQYF. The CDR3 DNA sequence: TGCAGTGCTAGTGGGGCGGGGCAAGAGACCCAGTACTTC.